This TCR beta chain is drawn from a study of cytomegalovirus exposure and HLA in healthy donors. Whole-study results and caveats: There were around 160 TCR beta chains listed as cytomegalovirus-associated.

PCR employed 60 Vbeta and 13 Jbeta primers. Repertoires were generated with immunoSEQ multiplex PCR, while TCRdb's copy carries only in-frame clones and drops some. Among approximately 83,000 clones, more than 75% were seen once, and the ten largest hold roughly 2%. About this clone itself: The antigen is unknown.

This clonotype was obtained from a man younger than 35 in good health and CMV-seronegative. Input material: PBMCs.

The CDR3 here is CASSFSGGAYGYTF. The CDR3 bases are TGTGCCAGCAGCTTTTCAGGGGGCGCTTATGGCTACACCTTC. The V call is TRBV7-9, the J call TRBJ1-2, with 8 bases lining up with TRBD1. V lost 3 bases, J lost 5 bases, and 5 bases stayed unmatched. This CDR3 has 14 residues. CDR1 is SEHNR, CDR2 FQNEAQ, per germline (reference sequence).